The rows below give T cell receptor beta chains drawn from one sample of a study of T-cell reconstitution after alpha-beta-depleted transplantation in children. TCRdb processed the PCR reads anew with MiXCR; each CDR3 protein has one entry. The data show around 700,000 distinct CDR3 sequences, less than 15% seen once. The sample was PBMCs, taken before TCRalphabeta/CD19-depleted stem cell transplant. The receptors were sampled from a girl aged 2-10 years with congenital amegakaryocytic thrombocytopenia, due to receive a stem cell transplant. Each CDR3 is given with its conserved first and last residue. The D gene is left open where the match is weak. Clone size, where shown, is once, few, many, or a class for clones that have expanded.

length: 19
V: TRBV5-1
D: TRBD2
J: TRBJ2-5
size: few
DNA: TGCGCCAGCAGCTTTGGACTAGCGGGAGGGCTCGGGGGTAGAGAGACCCAGTACTTC
CDR3: CASSFGLAGGLGGRETQYF

length: 14
V: TRBV12-3/TRBV12-4
D: -
J: TRBJ2-2
size: many
DNA: TGTGCCAGCAGTTTAGTTGACTACACCGGGGAGCTGTTTTTT
CDR3: CASSLVDYTGELFF

length: 13
V: TRBV11-2
D: -
J: TRBJ2-2
size: few
DNA: TGTGCCAGCAGAATAATCGTGGCCGGGGAGCTGTTTTTT
CDR3: CASRIIVAGELFF

length: 14
V: TRBV7-8
D: -
J: TRBJ2-7
size: few
DNA: TGTGCCAGCACCCTCGGGACGCGTATCTACGAGCAGTACTTC
CDR3: CASTLGTRIYEQYF

length: 15
V: TRBV29-1
D: -
J: TRBJ2-2
size: few
DNA: TGCAGCGTCTTCCCTAGGGGGGACAACACCGGGGAGCTGTTTTTT
CDR3: CSVFPRGDNTGELFF

length: 15
V: TRBV14
D: TRBD2
J: TRBJ2-3
size: -
DNA: TGTGCCAGCAGCCTCTGGACTAGCGGGAGAGATACGCAGTATTTT
CDR3: CASSLWTSGRDTQYF

length: 16
V: TRBV5-1
D: -
J: TRBJ2-4
size: -
DNA: TGCGCCAGCAGCTTGGCTAACGGAATAGCCAAAAACATTCAGTACTTC
CDR3: CASSLANGIAKNIQYF

length: 13
V: TRBV6-5
D: -
J: TRBJ1-6
size: many
DNA: TGTGCCAGCAGTCCTAGGGGCCATTCACCCCTCCACTTT
CDR3: CASSPRGHSPLHF

length: 16
V: TRBV3-1
D: -
J: TRBJ1-3
size: -
DNA: TGTGCCAGCAGCCAAGTTGGAGGGGCAGCTGGAAACACCATATATTTT
CDR3: CASSQVGGAAGNTIYF

length: 16
V: TRBV10-3
D: TRBD2
J: TRBJ2-1
size: many
DNA: TGTGCCATCAGTGACGTTGAGGCGGGAGTTCCACTACAAGAGTTCTTC
CDR3: CAISDVEAGVPLQEFF